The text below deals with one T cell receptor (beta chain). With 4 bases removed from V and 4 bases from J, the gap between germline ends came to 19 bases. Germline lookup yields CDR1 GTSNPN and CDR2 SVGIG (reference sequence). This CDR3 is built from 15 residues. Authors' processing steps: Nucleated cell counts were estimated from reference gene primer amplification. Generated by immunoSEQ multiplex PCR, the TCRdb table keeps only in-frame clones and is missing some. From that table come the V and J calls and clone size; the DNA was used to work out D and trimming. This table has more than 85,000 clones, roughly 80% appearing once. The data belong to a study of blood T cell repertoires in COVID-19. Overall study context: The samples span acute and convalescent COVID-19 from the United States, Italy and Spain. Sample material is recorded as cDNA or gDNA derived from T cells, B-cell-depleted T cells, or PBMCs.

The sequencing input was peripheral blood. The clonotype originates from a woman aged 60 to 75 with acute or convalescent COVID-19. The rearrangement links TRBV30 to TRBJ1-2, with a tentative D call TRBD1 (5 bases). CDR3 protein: CAWILRGSRTYGYTF. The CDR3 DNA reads TGTGCCTGGATCCTTAGGGGTAGTCGGACCTATGGCTACACCTTC.